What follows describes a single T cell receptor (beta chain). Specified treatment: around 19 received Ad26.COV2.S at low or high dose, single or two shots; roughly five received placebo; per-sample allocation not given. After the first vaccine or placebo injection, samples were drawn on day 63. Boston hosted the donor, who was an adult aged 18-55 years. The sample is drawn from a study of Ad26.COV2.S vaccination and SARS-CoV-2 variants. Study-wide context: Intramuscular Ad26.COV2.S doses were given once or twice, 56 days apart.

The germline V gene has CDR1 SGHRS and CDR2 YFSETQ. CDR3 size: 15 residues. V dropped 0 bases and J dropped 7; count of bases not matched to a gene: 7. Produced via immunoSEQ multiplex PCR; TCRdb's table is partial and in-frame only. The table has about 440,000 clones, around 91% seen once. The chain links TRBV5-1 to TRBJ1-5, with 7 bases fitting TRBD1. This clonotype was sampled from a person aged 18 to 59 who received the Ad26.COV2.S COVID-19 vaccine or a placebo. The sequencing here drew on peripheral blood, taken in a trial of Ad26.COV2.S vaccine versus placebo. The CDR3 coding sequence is TGCGCCAGCAGCTTGGACGACAGGGAGCGGCAGCCCCAGCATTTT. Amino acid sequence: CASSLDDRERQPQHF.